The 13 T cell receptor beta chains given below trace back to one sample, sequenced in a study of Tregs in tolerant kidney transplant recipients. Sequencing used immunoSEQ multiplex PCR; TCRdb keeps in-frame clones, though not all of them. The table includes fewer than 100,000 clones, roughly 90% detected once. The material was Tregs from blood, obtained before the transplant. These TCRs come from a human donor who received a combined kidney and bone marrow transplant.

V usage is TRBV11-2 and J usage is TRBJ2-3, with TRBD2 matching over 11 bases. After removal of 5 bases from V and 2 bases from J, the junction contained 6 bases not matched to a gene. The CDR3 spans 16 residues. CDR1 and CDR2 (germline): SGHAT, FQNNGV. CDR3 sequence reads: CASSPISGRATDTQYF. For the CDR3, the DNA is TGTGCCAGCAGCCCGATTAGCGGGAGGGCCACAGATACGCAGTATTTT.

The gene calls are TRBV2 and TRBJ2-7, with D possibly being TRBD1 (5 bases). Per germline, CDR1 SNHLY and CDR2 FYNNEI. V dropped 6 bases and J dropped 5 bases, with 11 bases sitting between them. The CDR3 extends over 12 amino acids. CDR3 nucleotide sequence: TGTGCCAGCAGACAGGAAGCCGACGAGCAGTACTTC. Amino acid sequence: CASRQEADEQYF.

The CDR3 coding sequence is TGTGCCAGCAGTGAACGACAGTATCAGGGACCCCTCCACTTT. Translation gives CASSERQYQGPLHF. V gene TRBV6-1 combines with J gene TRBJ1-6; D perhaps matches TRBD1 (5 bases). V shed 2 bases and J shed 12 bases, with 14 bases lying between them. In germline, CDR1 is MNHNS, CDR2 SASEGT. The CDR3 is 14 amino acids.

The J gene is TRBJ1-6, the V gene TRBV2, with D perhaps TRBD1 (5 bases). CDR3 length: 15 amino acids. The germline V gene encodes CDR1 SNHLY and CDR2 FYNNEI. Between the trimmed V and J ends, which lost 9 bases and 6 bases, there was a span of 18 bases. Here the CDR3 reads CASRAGGFGNSPLHF. CDR3 nucleotides: TGTGCCAGTAGGGCGGGGGGTTTTGGTAATTCACCCCTCCACTTT.

The chain recombines TRBV18 with TRBJ2-3, with 12 bases aligning to TRBD2. CDR1 KGHSH and CDR2 LQKENI come from the germline V gene. V lost 0 bases to trimming and J lost 3 bases; unmatched junction nucleotides: 1. This CDR3 spans 16 amino acids. CDR3 sequence reads: CASSPPLAGGTDTQYF. DNA of the CDR3: TGTGCCAGCTCACCACCGCTAGCGGGAGGGACAGATACGCAGTATTTT.

In its sample, this clone was seen once. The chain is built from TRBV29-1 and TRBJ2-3; 11 bases agree with TRBD2. V lost 7 bases and J lost 6; bases outside the gene matches: 12. CDR3 length equals 15 residues. Germline V gives CDR1 SQVTM, CDR2 ANQGSEA. The CDR3 nucleotides are TGCAGCGCCTCCGGGACTAGCGGCGTCCCTGATACGCAGTATTTT. Translating gives CSASGTSGVPDTQYF.

The CDR3 loop is CASSPPYGALMNTEAFF. In DNA form, the CDR3 reads TGTGCCAGCTCACCACCATATGGAGCCTTAATGAACACTGAAGCTTTCTTT. The chain is built from TRBV18 and TRBJ1-1; D is unresolved. The germline V gene encodes CDR1 KGHSH and CDR2 LQKENI. The CDR3 is 17 amino acids. Trimming removed 0 bases from V and 0 bases from J, with 14 bases in between.

V and J are TRBV19 and TRBJ1-1, with D possibly being TRBD1 (5 bases). Germline assignment: CDR1 LNHDA and CDR2 SQIVND (reference sequence). The germline V and J ends were trimmed by 7 bases and 4 bases, with 16 bases remaining between them. The CDR3 sequence is 14 residues long. The CDR3 nucleotides are TGTGCCAGTACCGAAGGGGCCTTGGGCACTGAAGCTTTCTTT. As protein: CASTEGALGTEAFF.

This clone was counted only a few times. The gene calls are TRBV18 and TRBJ2-7; D gene unclear. V shed 2 bases and J shed 1 base, with 6 bases lying between them. Germline CDR1 KGHSH, CDR2 LQKENI. The CDR3 has 13 residues. CDR3 amino acids: CASSPYKSYEQYF. The CDR3 region has the DNA TGTGCCAGCTCACCATACAAGTCCTACGAGCAGTACTTC.

The chain has TRBV19 and TRBJ2-2; 13 bases map to TRBD2. Germline-derived CDR1 and CDR2 are LNHDA and SQIVND (reference sequence). CDR3 length: 18 amino acids. V lost 1 base and J lost 4; bases outside the gene matches: 6. The DNA for the CDR3 is TGTGCCAGTAGTATAGGGACTAGCGGGAGCCTTTCCACCGGGGAGCTGTTTTTT. Amino acid sequence: CASSIGTSGSLSTGELFF.

The chain recombines TRBV28 with TRBJ2-4; possibly TRBD2 for D (5 bases). Germline assignment: CDR1 MDHEN and CDR2 SYDVKM. Trimming pared 6 bases from V and 6 bases from J, leaving 15 bases between. The CDR3 contains 14 residues. The CDR3 DNA reads TGTGCCAGCAGGACCTCCCTGGCGGGAAACATTCAGTACTTC. As protein: CASRTSLAGNIQYF. Variable domain in full (rest from reference TRBV28 and TRBJ2-4): DVKVTQSSRYLVKRTGEKVFLECVQDMDHENMFWYRQDPGLGLRLIYFSYDVKMKEKGDIPEGYSVSREKKERFSLILESASTNQTSMYLCASRTSLAGNIQYFGAGTRLSVL.

The CDR3 protein is CASSHPGQGLTEAFF. CDR3 nucleotides: TGCGCCAGCAGCCACCCGGGACAGGGACTCACTGAAGCTTTCTTT. The chain has TRBV4-1 and TRBJ1-1; 9 bases line up with TRBD1. After removal of 3 bases from V and 4 bases from J, the junction contained 6 bases not matched to a gene. The CDR3 spans 15 residues. Germline lookup yields CDR1 MGHRA and CDR2 YSYEKL.

The CDR3 loop is CASSLPDRYRLAGNEQFF. CDR3 DNA sequence: TGTGCCAGCAGCTTACCGGACAGGTATCGACTAGCGGGAAATGAGCAGTTCTTC. The chain employs TRBV7-2 and TRBJ2-1; 11 bases map to TRBD2. The germline V gene has CDR1 SGHTA and CDR2 FQGNSA. The CDR3 is 18 residues long. With 2 bases clipped from V and 7 bases from J, the junction kept 13 bases outside the gene matches.